A single sample is the source of the 29 T cell receptor beta chains below, sequenced in a study of shared clonotypes between healthy human individuals. It was CD45RO-negative cells, positively selected for CCR7, that made up naive CD8 cells, with terminally differentiated effector memory CD45RA+ cells excluded. Libraries were prepared by immunoSEQ multiplex PCR; TCRdb keeps only in-frame clonotypes and omits some of them. The sample shows about 590,000 clones, 95% to 96% of them seen only once. The material sequenced was naive CD8+ T cells sorted from blood. The receptors originated from a woman aged 25 to 45 in good health.

V gene TRBV5-6 combines with J gene TRBJ2-7, with D maybe TRBD1 (6 bases). This CDR3 has 15 residues. Trimming stripped 3 bases from V and 3 bases from J, with 16 bases between. Looked up from germline, CDR1 is SGHDT and CDR2 is YYEEEE. The CDR3 DNA follows: TGTGCCAGCAGCTACCTCCGCAGGGGTGACTACGAGCAGTACTTC. It codes for CASSYLRRGDYEQYF.

The rearrangement joins TRBV28 to TRBJ2-7, with TRBD1 as a possible D gene (6 bases). CDR3 length: 14 amino acids. V lost 3 bases and J 1 base, leaving 10 bases between the germline ends. Per the germline V gene, CDR1 is MDHEN and CDR2 is SYDVKM. CDR3 sequence reads: CASSFLRGSYEQYF. The CDR3, as DNA: TGTGCCAGCAGTTTCCTCAGGGGTTCCTACGAGCAGTACTTC. The full variable domain, its missing parts supplied by reference TRBV28 and TRBJ2-7, is DVKVTQSSRYLVKRTGEKVFLECVQDMDHENMFWYRQDPGLGLRLIYFSYDVKMKEKGDIPEGYSVSREKKERFSLILESASTNQTSMYLCASSFLRGSYEQYFGPGTRLTVT.

J is TRBJ2-7 and V is TRBV7-3; D ambiguous. The ends were cut back, 5 bases at V and 3 bases at J, with 14 bases in the middle. Germline-derived CDR1 and CDR2 are SGHTA and FQGTGA. CDR3 length: 14 residues. The CDR3: CASSLSVYSYEQYF. The CDR3 nucleotides read TGTGCCAGCAGCCTTTCGGTCTATAGCTACGAGCAGTACTTC.

The chain joins TRBV7-9 to TRBJ2-5; D is ambiguous. Near its end, the DNA agrees better with TRBJ2-7, so the J call may be wrong. Germline V CDR1 and CDR2: SEHNR, FQNEAQ (reference sequence). The length of the CDR3 is 14 residues. The CDR3, as DNA: TGTGCCAGCACCACCCCGGGCCACTCCTACGAGCAGTACTTC. This codes for CASTTPGHSYEQYF.

The chain has TRBV28 and TRBJ2-5, with D uncertain. The tail of the sequence fits TRBJ2-7 better, so the J call may be wrong. Germline CDR1 and CDR2: MDHEN and SYDVKM. The CDR3 totals 13 residues. The CDR3 DNA reads as TGTGCCAGCAGTTTATTTGGTGACCACGAGCAGTACTTC. This gives the protein CASSLFGDHEQYF.

The chain uses TRBV29-1 and TRBJ2-1; D unclear. V dropped 7 bases and J dropped 1 base, with 20 bases sitting between them. The CDR3 extends over 16 amino acids. CDR1 and CDR2 from the germline V gene are SQVTM and ANQGSEA. The DNA for the CDR3 is TGCAGCGCGGAACCTAACCGGGCCCTATCCTACAATGAGCAGTTCTTC. Its protein product is CSAEPNRALSYNEQFF.

DNA of the CDR3: TGTGCCAGCAGCTCAGGACTAGCGGGGGTCTGGTTCTTC. This encodes CASSSGLAGVWFF. The J gene is TRBJ2-1, the V gene TRBV7-9; TRBD2 matches at 13 bases. The CDR3 loop spans 13 amino acids. Losses at the gene ends were 4 bases for V and 15 bases for J; bases not matched to a gene: 6. Germline V gene lookup returns CDR1 SEHNR and CDR2 FQNEAQ (reference sequence).

The chain employs TRBV28 and TRBJ1-5; weak D call: TRBD1 (6 bases). This CDR3 is built from 17 residues. The V end was cut by 3 bases, the J end by 2 bases, with 17 bases between. Germline V gene data show CDR1 as MDHEN and CDR2 as SYDVKM. The DNA for the CDR3 is TGTGCCAGCAGTTTCAGGGGAAGCCGATTTGGCAATCAGCCCCAGCATTTT. This gives the protein CASSFRGSRFGNQPQHF.

The chain joins TRBV13 to TRBJ2-7, with 11 bases fitting TRBD2. There are 18 residues in the CDR3. The ends lost 7 bases at V and 0 bases at J; junction bases unmatched: 14. Germline assignment: CDR1 PRHDT and CDR2 FYEKMQ (reference sequence). Written as DNA, the CDR3 is TGTGCCAGCACGACAGGGGGTAGCGGGAGGGCCCCCTCCTACGAGCAGTACTTC. Translation: CASTTGGSGRAPSYEQYF.

In this sample, this clone turned up once. The genes are TRBV4-1 and TRBJ2-1; D perhaps matches TRBD1 (6 bases). V was cut by 4 bases and J by 9 bases, with 13 bases left in between. CDR3 length: 13 amino acids. Germline values: CDR1 MGHRA, CDR2 YSYEKL. In nucleotides, the CDR3 is TGCGCCAGCAGCCTCCTCACAGGGATTGAGCAGTTCTTC. Protein sequence: CASSLLTGIEQFF.

This chain connects TRBV27 to TRBJ2-5; 13 nucleotides align to TRBD2. This CDR3 is built from 15 residues. The germline gives CDR1 MNHEY, CDR2 SMNVEV (reference sequence). V trimming: 5 bases; J trimming: 3 bases; junction bases outside the gene matches: 3. As DNA, the CDR3 is TGTGCCAGCAGTCCCGGGACTAGCGGGGAAGAGACCCAGTACTTC. This codes for CASSPGTSGEETQYF.

V is TRBV28 and J is TRBJ2-1, with 7 bases lining up with TRBD2. J lost 5 bases, V lost 7 bases, and 11 bases had no gene match. Looked up from germline, CDR1 is MDHEN and CDR2 is SYDVKM. The CDR3 totals 15 residues. Written as DNA, the CDR3 is TGTGCCAGCACCCGAGTAGGGACTACTAACAATGAGCAGTTCTTC. This sequence encodes CASTRVGTTNNEQFF.

This chain uses TRBV2 with TRBJ2-4, with D unclear. The CDR3 totals 17 residues. Germline CDR1 SNHLY, CDR2 FYNNEI. The ends were cut back, 7 bases at V and 0 bases at J, with 19 bases in the middle. This CDR3 reads CASTTMPGGGAKNIQYF. The CDR3 nucleotides read TGTGCCAGCACCACAATGCCCGGCGGTGGAGCCAAAAACATTCAGTACTTC. The variable domain in full, with the rest retrieved from reference TRBV2 and TRBJ2-4, is EPEVTQTPSHQVTQMGQEVILRCVPISNHLYFYWYRQILGQKVEFLVSFYNNEISEKSEIFDDQFSVERPDGSNFTLKIRSTKLEDSAMYFCASTTMPGGGAKNIQYFGAGTRLSVL.

This chain's CDR3 is CASSESIQAYEQYF. The CDR3 DNA sequence: TGCGCCAGCAGTGAGTCCATACAGGCCTACGAGCAGTACTTC. The V call is TRBV10-1, the J call TRBJ2-7, with D possibly being TRBD1 (5 bases). The CDR3 totals 14 residues. V was cut by 0 bases and J by 2 bases, with 8 bases left in between. The germline V gene has CDR1 WNHNN and CDR2 SYGVQD (reference sequence).

The rearrangement uses TRBV29-1 and TRBJ1-4; no clear D gene. Germline V CDR1 and CDR2: SQVTM, ANQGSEA. Between the trimmed V and J ends, which lost 8 bases and 5 bases, there was a span of 30 bases. The CDR3 length is 18 residues. CDR3 nucleotide sequence: TGCAGCCCGGACCTGCCCGGGGATGACCGAGATACGAATGAAAAACTGTTTTTT. Amino acids: CSPDLPGDDRDTNEKLFF.

The chain recombines TRBV18 with TRBJ2-3, with 9 bases that match TRBD2. The germline V gene has CDR1 KGHSH and CDR2 LQKENI. This CDR3 is built from 16 residues. With 4 bases clipped from V and 7 bases from J, the junction kept 12 bases outside the gene matches. Here the CDR3 DNA reads TGTGCCAGCTCACGGTCCCCTTCTAGCGGGGTACATACGCAGTATTTT. Protein: CASSRSPSSGVHTQYF.

This rearrangement joins TRBV13 to TRBJ2-7; possibly TRBD2 for D (6 bases). CDR3 length: 15 residues. The V end lost 5 bases, the J end lost 6 bases, and 20 bases lay between the germline ends. The germline V gene has CDR1 PRHDT and CDR2 FYEKMQ (reference sequence). CDR3 DNA sequence: TGTGCCAGCAGCCCAGGAGAACCGATGGGGGGCGAGCAGTACTTC. This translates into CASSPGEPMGGEQYF.

This clone appeared once. V usage is TRBV9 and J usage is TRBJ2-1; D unclear. V dropped 4 bases and J dropped 8 bases, with 7 bases sitting between them. CDR1 is SGDLS, CDR2 YYNGEE, per germline. The CDR3 has 11 residues. CDR3 DNA sequence: TGTGCCAGCAGCTCGTGGGATGAGCAGTTCTTC. This encodes CASSSWDEQFF.

The CDR3 region has the DNA TGTGCCAGCAGCTTAGGCGCTGGGCGCCACGAGCAGTACTTC. It codes for CASSLGAGRHEQYF. V and J are TRBV5-6 and TRBJ2-7; D gene unclear. The CDR3 runs 14 residues. The V gene's germline CDR1 is SGHDT and CDR2 YYEEEE. The V gene lost 2 bases and the J gene lost 5 bases, with 14 bases spanning the gap.

The chain carries TRBV6-1 and TRBJ1-4, with D unclear. The V and J ends lost 2 bases and 1 base respectively, with 11 bases between them. The CDR3 sequence is 16 residues long. The germline V gene encodes CDR1 MNHNS and CDR2 SASEGT. The CDR3 nucleotides read TGTGCCAGCAGTGAATTGCTTCTGGGAACTAATGAAAAACTGTTTTTT. Translated: CASSELLLGTNEKLFF.

The genes are TRBV28 and TRBJ1-5, with D possibly matching TRBD1 (5 bases). Germline CDR1 MDHEN, CDR2 SYDVKM. The V end lost 3 bases, the J end lost 4 bases, and 13 bases lay between the germline ends. The CDR3 has 15 residues. As DNA, the CDR3 is TGTGCCAGCAGTTTCGGCAGGGACTTAAATCAGCCCCAGCATTTT. It translates to CASSFGRDLNQPQHF.

This clone has just one count. The rearrangement joins TRBV28 to TRBJ2-7; no reliable D call. Germline V lookup: CDR1 MDHEN, CDR2 SYDVKM. The CDR3 is 15 residues long. V shed 8 bases and J shed 0 bases, with 17 bases lying between them. The CDR3 DNA reads as TGTGCCAGCGCCCTTGGTCCCTTAAGCTCCTACGAGCAGTACTTC. Translation gives CASALGPLSSYEQYF.

This chain joins TRBV5-6 and TRBJ2-7, with 8 bases aligning to TRBD1. Germline V gene lookup returns CDR1 SGHDT and CDR2 YYEEEE. The V and J ends lost 1 base and 3 bases, in that order; junction bases with no gene match: 3. The CDR3 runs to 14 residues. This CDR3 is CASSLQGAVYEQYF. The DNA of the CDR3 is TGTGCCAGCAGCTTGCAGGGGGCGGTCTACGAGCAGTACTTC.

This sequence joins TRBV2 and TRBJ2-3; the D is unclear. Germline CDR1 reads SNHLY; CDR2 reads FYNNEI. This CDR3 contains 12 residues. The V end was cut by 1 base, the J end by 1 base, with 0 bases between. The CDR3 region is CASSEGTDTQYF. DNA of the CDR3: TGTGCCAGCAGTGAAGGCACAGATACGCAGTATTTT.

V usage is TRBV25-1 and J usage is TRBJ2-3, with D maybe TRBD2 (5 bases). There are 15 residues in the CDR3. Germline CDR1 is MGHDK and CDR2 is SYGVNS. Trimming cost V 3 bases and J 4 bases, with 14 bases left between them. CDR3 loop: CASSEKIEGADTQYF. The CDR3, as DNA: TGTGCCAGCAGTGAGAAAATAGAGGGTGCAGATACGCAGTATTTT. Combining the CDR3 with reference TRBV25-1 and TRBJ2-3 gives the whole variable domain EADIYQTPRYLVIGTGKKITLECSQTMGHDKMYWYQQDPGMELHLIHYSYGVNSTEKGDLSSESTVSRIRTEHFPLTLESARPSHTSQYLCASSEKIEGADTQYFGPGTRLTVL.

V gene TRBV7-8 combines with J gene TRBJ2-7; TRBD1 matches 10 bases. CDR3 length: 17 residues. Per the germline V gene, CDR1 is SGHVS and CDR2 is FQNEAQ. Losses at the gene ends were 1 base for V and 7 bases for J; bases not matched to a gene: 13. CDR3 DNA: TGTGCCAGCAGCTTAGACACAACCGGGACAGGGGAAGAAGAGCAGTACTTC. Amino acids: CASSLDTTGTGEEEQYF.

CDR3 nucleotides: TGTGCCAGCAGCGACGGAGGGACAGGGTCCTACGAGCAGTACTTC. Protein: CASSDGGTGSYEQYF. The rearrangement links TRBV5-4 to TRBJ2-7; the match to TRBD1 covers 9 bases. The germline gives CDR1 SGHNT, CDR2 YYREEE (reference sequence). CDR3 length: 15 residues. V lost 4 bases and J lost 1; bases outside the gene matches: 6.

This chain connects TRBV6-4 to TRBJ1-2; D remains unclear. The CDR3 runs to 12 residues. Looked up from germline, CDR1 is MRHNA and CDR2 is SNTAGT. V dropped 2 bases and J dropped 8 bases, with 9 bases sitting between them. The CDR3 bases are TGTGCCAGCAGTGACGGTGGGCACGGCTACACCTTC. It encodes CASSDGGHGYTF.

The genes are TRBV7-9 and TRBJ1-5; no reliable D call. The CDR3 totals 13 residues. The germline V gene has CDR1 SEHNR and CDR2 FQNEAQ (reference sequence). The V gene lost 1 base and the J gene lost 4 bases, with 5 bases spanning the gap. This CDR3 reads CASSLEANQPQHF. In DNA form, the CDR3 reads TGTGCCAGCAGCTTAGAGGCGAATCAGCCCCAGCATTTT.